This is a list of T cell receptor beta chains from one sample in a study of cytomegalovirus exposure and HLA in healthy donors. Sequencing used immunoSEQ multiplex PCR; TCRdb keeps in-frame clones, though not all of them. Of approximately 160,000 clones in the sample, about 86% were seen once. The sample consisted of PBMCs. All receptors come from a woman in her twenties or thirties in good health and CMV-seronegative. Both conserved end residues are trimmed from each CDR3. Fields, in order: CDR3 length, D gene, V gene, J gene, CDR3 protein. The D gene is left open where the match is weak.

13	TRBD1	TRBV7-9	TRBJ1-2	ASSLGQAPDYGYT
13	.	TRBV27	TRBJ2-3	ASSSFGGRTDTQY
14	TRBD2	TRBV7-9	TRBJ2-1	ASSLVGLAAHNEQF
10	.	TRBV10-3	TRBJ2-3	AIGPAGDTQY
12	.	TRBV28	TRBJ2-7	ASSFPGSSYEQY
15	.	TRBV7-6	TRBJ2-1	ASSLGRAGNSYNEQF
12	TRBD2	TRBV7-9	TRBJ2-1	ASSHTSEGDEQF
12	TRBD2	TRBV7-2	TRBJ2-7	ATSTSGSFYEQY
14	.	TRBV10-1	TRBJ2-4	ASSARRGRTKNIQY
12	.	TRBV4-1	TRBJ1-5	ASSQELSNQPQH
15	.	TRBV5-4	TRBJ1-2	ASSAGVGGAQVGGYT
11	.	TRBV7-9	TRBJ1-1	ASSFNMNTEAF
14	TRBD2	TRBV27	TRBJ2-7	ASSPSAGLAAYEQY
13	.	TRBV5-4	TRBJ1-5	ASSLDRSSNQPQH
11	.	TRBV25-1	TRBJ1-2	ASSGAHPSGYT
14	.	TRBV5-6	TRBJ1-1	ASTGGTGALNTEAF
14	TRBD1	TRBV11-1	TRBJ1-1	ASSFLATGGHTEAF
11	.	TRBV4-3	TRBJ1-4	ASSQDQGEKLF
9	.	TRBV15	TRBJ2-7	ATSTFYEQY
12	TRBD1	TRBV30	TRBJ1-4	AWSWGTGVGKLF
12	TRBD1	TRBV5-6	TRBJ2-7	ASSRTGKPYEQY
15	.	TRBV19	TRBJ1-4	ASSSVRRDTTNEKLF
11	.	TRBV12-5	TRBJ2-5	ASGSADGETQY
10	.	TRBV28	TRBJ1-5	ASSFGSQPQH
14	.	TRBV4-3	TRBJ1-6	ASSQEEGSGYSPLH
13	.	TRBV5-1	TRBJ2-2	ASSLAAGSSGELF